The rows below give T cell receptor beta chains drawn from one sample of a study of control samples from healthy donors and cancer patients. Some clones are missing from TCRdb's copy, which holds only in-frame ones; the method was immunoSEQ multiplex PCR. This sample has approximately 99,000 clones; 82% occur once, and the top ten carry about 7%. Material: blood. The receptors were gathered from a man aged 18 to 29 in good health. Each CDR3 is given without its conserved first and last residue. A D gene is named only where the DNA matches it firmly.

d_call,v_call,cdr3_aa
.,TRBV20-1,SASTVPNSPLH
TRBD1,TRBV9,ASSVAGGGGMNTEAF
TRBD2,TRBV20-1,SASMVAGLLETQY
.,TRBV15,ATSRLIGLSYEQY
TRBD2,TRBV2,ASSGAGGPDNEQF
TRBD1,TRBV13,ASSVRTGADTQY
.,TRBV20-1,SARVVTEAF
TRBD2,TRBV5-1,ASSLEGLAGAVSTDTQY
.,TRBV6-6,ASRGLVTNEKLF
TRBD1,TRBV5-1,ASSLGTGEETQY
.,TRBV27,ASSLGVRVTEAF
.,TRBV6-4,ASSERGGNTGELF
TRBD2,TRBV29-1,SGLRLAGRTDTQY
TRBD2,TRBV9,ASSPRLMDGGSQETQY
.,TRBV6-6,ASTYGVGAF
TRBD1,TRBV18,ASSRDRGYETQY
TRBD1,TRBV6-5,ASSYTRDRLHEQY
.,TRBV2,ASKVGTESNQPQH
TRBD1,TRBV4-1,ASSQLGTEYNSPLH
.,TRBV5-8,ASSRRNTIY
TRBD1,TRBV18,ASSPHGGQENTEAF
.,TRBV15,ATSPLGGAMGGDTEAF
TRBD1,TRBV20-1,SASLDREETQY
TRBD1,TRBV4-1,ASSRLIRDSNYGYT
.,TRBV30,AWKGVGELF
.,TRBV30,AWSPDVDYGYT
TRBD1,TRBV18,ASSPVGTGIHWGETQY
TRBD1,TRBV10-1,ASRGTGSDTQY
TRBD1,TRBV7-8,ASSHSGQGAREH
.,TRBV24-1,ATSDPGTNQETQY
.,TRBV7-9,ASSLVGDTEAF
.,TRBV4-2,ASSQDRRSGNTIY
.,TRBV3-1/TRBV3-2,ASSQEGTYTNYGYT
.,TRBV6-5,ASRSQSGSRNTIY
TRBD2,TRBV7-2,ASRPATSGGASEQF
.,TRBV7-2,ASTTFTNYGYT
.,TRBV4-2,ASSQFVYTGELF
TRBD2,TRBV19,ASSIRAGQQNTGELF
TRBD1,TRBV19,ASSGTGSLYGYT
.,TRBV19,ASSIGAGSNQPQH